Listed here are 5 T cell receptor gamma chains from one sample, sequenced in a study of gamma-delta T cells after stem cell transplantation. TCRdb reprocessed the RT-PCR reads through CATT. The sample includes 1,500 to 2,000 gamma-chain clones, approximately 2% seen only once; the top ten take about 40%. The source material was gamma-delta T cells. Receptors originate from a human donor. It is not recorded whose cells these are; they may come from a transplant donor.

A remark on this clone: This sequence may be a read error, since a much larger clone differs from it by one base. The chain couples TRGV2 to TRGJ1 or TRGJ2. The length of the CDR3 is 11 residues. Germline CDR1 reads EGSNGY; CDR2 reads YDSYNSKV. CDR3 nucleotide sequence: TGCGCCACCTGGGACGGGCAGGAGAAACTCTTT. Residues: CATWDGQEKLF.

This clone is judged medium-sized (0.01 to 0.1%). V gene TRGV9 combines with J gene TRGJ1 or TRGJ2. The CDR3 runs to 12 residues. The trim removed 3 bases at V and 9 bases at J, leaving 8 bases unmatched. Germline V gene lookup returns CDR1 GITISATS and CDR2 ISYDGTV (reference sequence). CDR3: CALWELRCKKLF. CDR3 nucleotide sequence: TGTGCCTTGTGGGAGCTGAGATGTAAGAAACTCTTT.

There are a few counts of this clone. This likely reflects a read error, since a far larger clone is one base away. This sample also contains other DNA sequences that code for the same CDR3. This chain uses TRGV8 with TRGJP1. J was trimmed by 0 bases and V by 4 bases; bases with no gene match: 2. In germline, CDR1 is VENAVY, CDR2 YDSYNSRV. CDR3 length: 14 residues. The CDR3 DNA is TGTGCCACCTGGGACTATACCACTGGTTGGTTCAAGATATTT. Its translation: CATWDYTTGWFKIF.

There are a few counts of this clone. The chain links TRGV9 to TRGJP. CDR3 length: 17 residues. The germline CDR1 and CDR2 sequences are GITISATS and ISYDGTV (reference sequence). V dropped 2 bases and J dropped 7; count of bases not matched to a gene: 8. Here the CDR3 reads CALWEGFLELGKKIKVF. CDR3 DNA: TGTGCCTTGTGGGAGGGCTTCCTCGAGTTGGGCAAAAAAATCAAGGTATTT.

This clone counts as medium-sized. This sequence joins TRGV8 and TRGJ1 or TRGJ2. After removal of 1 base from V and 5 bases from J, the junction contained 5 bases not matched to a gene. Germline lookup yields CDR1 VENAVY and CDR2 YDSYNSRV. The CDR3 has 13 amino acids. In DNA, the CDR3 is TGTGCCACCTGGGATAGCCCGCATTATAAGAAACTCTTT. This gives the protein CATWDSPHYKKLF.